This TCR beta chain was sequenced for a study of T-cell memory formation after mild COVID-19. Findings of the study overall: Several responding clones turned up in pre-infection memory, indicating that cross-reactive memory may have taken part.

Sample barcodes and UMIs were carried by the TCR alpha and TCR beta cDNA libraries that 5'RACE generated with constant-segment primers. MiXCR was run by TCRdb on the 5' RACE reads, yielding one entry per CDR3 protein. The table lists 140,000 to 150,000 distinct CDR3 sequences, about 19% of them singletons, with about 2% in the top ten. This clonotype has a handful of counts. Its antigen is undetermined. The germline V gene has CDR1 SEHNR and CDR2 FQNEAQ (reference sequence). The V end was cut by 1 base, the J end by 1 base, with 7 bases between. There are 14 residues in the CDR3. Sequenced: PBMCs or a T cell subset sorted from them (not recorded which). The TCR originated in an adult woman who had mild COVID-19 (a few samples of this study predate the infection). Cell type and time point are not known. The J gene is TRBJ1-1, the V gene TRBV7-9; D call uncertain. The CDR3 sequence is CASSLGGRNTEAFF. The CDR3 nucleotides are TGTGCCAGCAGCTTAGGTGGCAGGAACACTGAAGCTTTCTTT.